Ten or more counts support the clone carrying this T cell receptor (beta chain). Its antigen is unidentified. The sample comes from a study of T cells after yellow fever vaccination. Regarding the study as a whole: Most primary-vaccination clones reappeared after the booster (about 97% CD4, 75% to 90% CD8). Weaker overall, the secondary response nonetheless peaked faster (day 5 versus 15). Contaminating bulk clonotypes could be abundant in FACS-sorted repertoires.

TCR cDNA, made by 5'RACE template switching, carried an added universal primer site and UMIs. TCRdb re-analysed the 5' RACE reads in MiXCR, keeping a single row per CDR3 protein. The repertoire holds about 170,000 distinct CDR3 sequences, with around 10% as singletons. The length of the CDR3 is 13 residues. V lost 0 bases, J lost 8 bases, and 5 bases lay in between. CDR1 is LGHNA, CDR2 YSLEER, per germline. This TCR derives from a man between 18 and 35 years old who received the YFV17D yellow fever vaccine. V gene TRBV4-3 combines with J gene TRBJ1-6, with D unresolved. Sample: CD8+ T cells sorted from PBMCs, taken 15 days after the yellow fever booster vaccination. CDR3 amino acids: CASSQDPYSPLHF. The CDR3 bases are TGCGCCAGCAGCCAAGATCCATATTCACCCCTCCACTTT.